A single sample gave rise to the 26 T cell receptor beta chains below, sequenced in a study of glioma-infiltrating T cells. The iRepertoire nested amplicon-rescue multiplex PCR amplified TCR alpha and beta CDR3s from RNA. TCRdb ran MiXCR on the multiplex PCR reads and lists one entry per CDR3 protein. This table holds about 400,000 distinct CDR3 sequences, less than 50% found once. Sequencing was done on a sample of glioma tissue, nonneoplastic brain tissue, or PBMCs (not recorded which). Receptors were obtained from a human donor with low-grade glioma or glioblastoma, undergoing nonglioma brain surgery, or in good health (not recorded which).

The CDR3 protein is CATLTGSTGELFF. CDR3 DNA sequence: TGTGCTACCCTGACAGGATCCACCGGGGAGCTGTTTTTT. The rearrangement uses TRBV7-7 and TRBJ2-2, with D possibly TRBD1 on 6 matching bases. The germline CDR1 and CDR2 sequences are SSHAT and FNYEAQ (reference sequence). This CDR3 is built from 13 residues. The full variable domain, in which reference TRBV7-7 and TRBJ2-2 provide the parts outside the CDR3, is GAGVSQSPRYKVTKRGQDVTLRCDPISSHATLYWYQQALGQGPEFLTYFNYEAQPDKSGLPSDRFSAERPEGSISTLTIQRTEQRDSAMYRCATLTGSTGELFFGEGSRLTVL.

The J gene is TRBJ2-1, the V gene TRBV6-2 or TRBV6-3, with 8 bases fitting TRBD2. V dropped 9 bases and J dropped 0; count of bases not matched to a gene: 7. Germline V gives CDR1 MNHEY, CDR2 SVGEGT. CDR3 size: 15 residues. The CDR3 spells CASLPRGDSYNEQFF. CDR3 nucleotides: TGTGCCAGTCTACCGCGGGGGGACTCCTACAATGAGCAGTTCTTC.

This chain connects TRBV7-2 to TRBJ1-3; D gene ambiguous. This CDR3 comprises 14 residues. Per germline, CDR1 SGHTA and CDR2 FQGNSA. With 4 bases removed from V and 2 bases from J, the gap between germline ends came to 9 bases. CDR3 loop: CASSSDWTGNTIYF. The CDR3 DNA reads TGTGCCAGCAGCTCCGATTGGACTGGAAACACCATATATTTT. The full variable domain, completed using reference TRBV7-2 and TRBJ1-3, is GAGVSQSPSNKVTEKGKDVELRCDPISGHTALYWYRQSLGQGLEFLIYFQGNSAPDKSGLPSDRFSAERTGGSVSTLTIQRTQQEDSAVYLCASSSDWTGNTIYFGEGSWLTVV.

This clonotype has only one observation. This CDR3 is missing its conserved last phenylalanine or tryptophan, likely due to a read error. The chain links TRBV6-6 to TRBJ1-1, with D unclear. The V gene's germline CDR1 is MNHNY and CDR2 SVGAGI (reference sequence). The CDR3 covers 14 residues. CDR3 DNA sequence: TGTGCCAGCAGCCCTCCGGGATTGAAGACTGAAGCTTTCTCT. Residues: CASSPPGLKTEAFS.

This clonotype was seen repeatedly, ten times or more. J is TRBJ2-7 and V is TRBV10-3, with D perhaps TRBD1 or TRBD2 (5 bases each). Germline-derived CDR1 and CDR2 are ENHRY and SYGVKD. This CDR3 is built from 14 residues. The V end was cut by 7 bases, the J end by 0 bases, with 13 bases between. The CDR3 DNA is TGTGCCATCAAGACCGGGACGGGCTCCTACGAGCAGTACTTC. It translates to CAIKTGTGSYEQYF.

This clonotype was recorded a few times. One end of the junction fails to match germline, which may point to a read error. CDR3 sequence (DNA): TGTGCCACAAAAAACAGGGGATTTAATGAAAAACTGTTTTTT. This gives the protein CATKNRGFNEKLFF. This rearrangement joins TRBV10-2 to TRBJ1-4; 7 bases are shared with TRBD1. Germline V gene lookup returns CDR1 WSHSY and CDR2 SAAADI. The CDR3 extends over 14 amino acids.

This clonotype turned up a few times. This chain joins TRBV29-1 and TRBJ1-1; D is uncertain. Trimming left V 5 bases short and J 3 bases short, with 16 bases between. Germline V gene sequence: CDR1 SQVTM, CDR2 ANQGSEA. The CDR3 consists of 14 residues. The CDR3 nucleotides read TGCAGCGTTCGACCCGACGCAATGGACACTGAAGCTTTCTTT. Translating gives CSVRPDAMDTEAFF.

Worth noting for this clonotype: A read error may produce the germline difference seen at one junction end. The chain uses TRBV11-2 and TRBJ2-2; a possible D gene is TRBD2 (6 bases). This CDR3 region has 13 residues. CDR1 SGHAT and CDR2 FQNNGV come from the germline V gene. The CDR3 protein is CASSLADTGELFF. The CDR3 DNA sequence: TGCGCCAGCAGCTTAGCGGACACCGGGGAGCTGTTTTTT.

On this clonotype: This may be a read error, as it is one base from a much larger clone. This chain uses TRBV7-2 with TRBJ1-2; TRBD1 matches at 9 bases. This CDR3 has 15 amino acids. Germline CDR1 reads SGHTA; CDR2 reads FQGNSA. The DNA for the CDR3 is TGTGCCAGCAGCCCACAGGGGGCGGGTGTCTATGTCTACACCTTC. Translation gives CASSPQGAGVYVYTF.

This clonotype was picked up a small number of times. The V gene is TRBV7-2, the J gene TRBJ2-7; 8 bases align to TRBD2. Trimming cost V 2 bases and J 7 bases; bases outside gene matches: 13. Germline values: CDR1 SGHTA, CDR2 FQGNSA. The CDR3 runs 16 residues. CDR3 amino acids: CASSLTSGGGFREQYF. The DNA for the CDR3 is TGTGCCAGCAGCTTAACATCGGGCGGGGGGTTTCGGGAGCAGTACTTC.

On this clonotype itself: This could be a read error, since a much larger clone is one nucleotide away. This rearrangement joins TRBV6-9 to TRBJ1-5; D is possibly TRBD1 (5 bases). CDR1 is MNHGY, CDR2 SVAAGI, per germline. V lost 4 bases and J lost 11, with 12 bases in between. The CDR3 runs 12 residues. CDR3: CASSSTGGTQHF. CDR3 nucleotide sequence: TGTGCCAGCAGTTCGACGGGGGGGACCCAGCATTTT.

V is TRBV27 and J is TRBJ2-3; possibly TRBD2 for D (5 bases). This CDR3 region has 15 residues. Germline V CDR1 and CDR2: MNHEY, SMNVEV (reference sequence). V was shortened by 0 bases and J by 4 bases, with 11 bases between the two germline ends. The CDR3 DNA sequence: TGTGCCAGCAGTTTATCCCTATCAGCGGCAGATACGCAGTATTTT. This encodes CASSLSLSAADTQYF.

This clonotype has just a few counts. V is TRBV28 and J is TRBJ1-3; D unresolved. Per germline, CDR1 MDHEN and CDR2 SYDVKM. The CDR3 totals 14 residues. V was clipped by 6 bases and J by 0 bases, with 9 bases between them. The CDR3 loop reads CASRRRLSGNTIYF. In nucleotides, the CDR3 is TGTGCCAGCAGAAGGCGTCTCTCTGGAAACACCATATATTTT.

Note on this clonotype: Just one base apart from a much larger clone, this may be a read error. The V gene is TRBV27, the J gene TRBJ2-7, with 11 bases aligning to TRBD1. Unmatched junction bases numbered 18, after V lost 8 bases and J lost 6 bases. There are 17 residues in the CDR3. The V gene's germline CDR1 is MNHEY and CDR2 SMNVEV (reference sequence). CDR3 DNA: TGTGCCAGCGGTTCCTGGACAGGGGGCGCCCTCAGGGCCGAGCAGTACTTC. Translated: CASGSWTGGALRAEQYF.

Points on this clonotype: One junction end does not reproduce the germline sequence, and a read error may be involved. The chain is built from TRBV19 and TRBJ2-5; 8 bases are shared with TRBD2. CDR3 size: 15 residues. From germline, CDR1 is LNHDA and CDR2 SQIVND (reference sequence). In DNA form, the CDR3 reads TGTGCCAGCAGCTCAGCGGGAGTCTCCCTCGAGAGCCAGTACTTC. Protein product: CASSSAGVSLESQYF.

This rearrangement joins TRBV4-1 to TRBJ2-7; 8 bases match TRBD1. Trimming at V came to 1 base and at J to 3 bases, leaving 2 bases not matched to a gene. Looked up from germline, CDR1 is MGHRA and CDR2 is YSYEKL. The CDR3 length is 14 residues. The CDR3 coding sequence is TGCGCCAGCAGCCAAGGACAGGGGAACTACGAGCAGTACTTC. The encoded protein is CASSQGQGNYEQYF.

This clonotype was counted a few times. The V call is TRBV19, the J call TRBJ1-1; D not certain. The germline V and J ends were trimmed by 2 bases and 8 bases, with 9 bases remaining between them. The CDR3 is 12 amino acids. Looked up from germline, CDR1 is LNHDA and CDR2 is SQIVND (reference sequence). CDR3 nucleotides: TGTGCCAGTAGTATACTCGGGAGCGAAGCTTTCTTT. Translated: CASSILGSEAFF.

In the case of this clonotype: A much larger clone differs from this one at a single base, so this may be a read error. V usage is TRBV27 and J usage is TRBJ2-1; the match to TRBD2 covers 8 bases. The CDR3 totals 21 residues. Germline assignment: CDR1 MNHEY and CDR2 SMNVEV (reference sequence). V gave up 8 bases and J gave up 10 bases; unmatched junction bases: 34. DNA for the CDR3: TGTGCCAGCTCTGCGGGACCGTGGTCCTCATCGTGGCGGGAGGCAAATTACGAGCAGTTCTTC. Protein: CASSAGPWSSSWREANYEQFF.

Regarding this clonotype: This may be a read error, as it is one base from a much larger clone. The chain employs TRBV28 and TRBJ1-2, with 8 bases identical to TRBD1. The trim removed 8 bases at V and 4 bases at J, leaving 12 bases unmatched. Germline CDR1 is MDHEN and CDR2 is SYDVKM. This CDR3 has 15 residues. The CDR3 loop is CASRPRDRKGYGYTF. CDR3 coding DNA: TGTGCCAGCCGTCCACGGGACAGGAAGGGCTATGGCTACACCTTC.

This clonotype was counted many times. The genes are TRBV15 and TRBJ2-1; 7 nucleotides align to TRBD1. The germline V gene encodes CDR1 LNHNV and CDR2 YYDKDF (reference sequence). J lost 7 bases, V lost 6 bases, and 9 bases had no gene match. The CDR3 spans 14 residues. CDR3 protein: CATRAPGQRNEQFF. CDR3 nucleotide sequence: TGTGCCACCAGGGCCCCGGGACAGAGGAATGAGCAGTTCTTC. Together with reference TRBV15 and TRBJ2-1, the CDR3 gives the full variable domain: DAMVIQNPRYQVTQFGKPVTLSCSQTLNHNVMYWYQQKSSQAPKLLFHYYDKDFNNEADTPDNFQSRRPNTSFCFLDIRSPGLGDTAMYLCATRAPGQRNEQFFGPGTRLTVL.

In the case of this clonotype: A much more abundant neighbour one base away suggests this may be a read error. This chain connects TRBV28 to TRBJ2-1; D uncertain. The CDR3 is 15 amino acids. Germline V lookup: CDR1 MDHEN, CDR2 SYDVKM. Trimming pared 2 bases from V and 0 bases from J, leaving 8 bases between. Here the CDR3 reads CASSLVILSYNEQFF. CDR3 DNA sequence: TGTGCCAGCAGTTTAGTGATACTCTCCTACAATGAGCAGTTCTTC.

The chain recombines TRBV20-1 with TRBJ1-5, with D uncertain. Deletions cut 4 bases from V and 2 bases from J, with 15 bases between. This CDR3 has 15 residues. CDR1 is DFQATT, CDR2 SNEGSKA, per germline (reference sequence). The CDR3 region has the DNA TGCAGTGCTACAAGACCAGTGAATGGCAATCAGCCCCAGCATTTT. Amino acid sequence: CSATRPVNGNQPQHF.

The CDR3 sequence is CAIMGGASTEAFF. Written as DNA, the CDR3 is TGTGCCATCATGGGGGGGGCGAGCACTGAAGCTTTCTTT. The chain links TRBV6-1 to TRBJ1-1; a possible D gene is TRBD1 (6 bases). Trimming stripped 10 bases from V and 4 bases from J, with 16 bases between. CDR3 length: 13 amino acids. The germline V gene has CDR1 MNHNS and CDR2 SASEGT.

The V and J genes are TRBV6-2 or TRBV6-3 and TRBJ1-2; D remains ambiguous. Germline lookup yields CDR1 MNHEY and CDR2 SVGEGT. The V end lost 10 bases, the J end lost 6 bases, and 9 bases lay between the germline ends. There are 10 residues in the CDR3. For the CDR3, the DNA is TGTGCCACTCGACGGGATGGCTACACCTTC. This translates into CATRRDGYTF.

This chain links TRBV28 with TRBJ1-5; weak D call: TRBD1 (5 bases). The CDR3 totals 17 residues. Germline V gene data show CDR1 as MDHEN and CDR2 as SYDVKM. Between the trimmed V and J ends, which lost 5 bases and 0 bases, there was a span of 17 bases. CDR3 sequence: CASSPPVGVISNQPQHF. The CDR3 DNA reads as TGTGCCAGCAGTCCCCCAGTAGGGGTCATTAGCAATCAGCCCCAGCATTTT.

A remark on this clonotype: Since a much larger clone is just one base distant, this may be a read error. The chain joins TRBV27 to TRBJ1-1; 8 nucleotides agree with TRBD1. The CDR3 loop spans 14 amino acids. The germline V gene encodes CDR1 MNHEY and CDR2 SMNVEV (reference sequence). The DNA of the CDR3 is TGTGCCAGCAGTTCCAGGGGGCAAGTCACTGTAGCTTTCTTT. This codes for CASSSRGQVTVAFF.